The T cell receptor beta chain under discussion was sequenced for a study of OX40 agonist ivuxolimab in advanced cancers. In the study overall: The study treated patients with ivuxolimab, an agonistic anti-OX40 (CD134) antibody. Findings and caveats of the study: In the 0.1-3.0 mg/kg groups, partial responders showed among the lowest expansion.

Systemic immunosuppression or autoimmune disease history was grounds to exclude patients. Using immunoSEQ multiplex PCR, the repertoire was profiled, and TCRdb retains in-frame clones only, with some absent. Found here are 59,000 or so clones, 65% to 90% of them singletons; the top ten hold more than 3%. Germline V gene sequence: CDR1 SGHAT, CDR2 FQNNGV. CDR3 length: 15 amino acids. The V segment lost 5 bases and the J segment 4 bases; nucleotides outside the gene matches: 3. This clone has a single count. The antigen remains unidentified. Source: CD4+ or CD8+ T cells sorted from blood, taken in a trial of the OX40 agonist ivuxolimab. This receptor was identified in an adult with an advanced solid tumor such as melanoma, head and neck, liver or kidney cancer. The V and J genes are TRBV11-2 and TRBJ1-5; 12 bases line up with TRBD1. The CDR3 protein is CASSQGQGANQPQHF. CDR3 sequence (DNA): TGTGCCAGCAGCCAGGGACAGGGGGCGAATCAGCCCCAGCATTTT.